This is a list of T cell receptor beta chains from one sample in a study of graft-versus-host responses after intestinal transplantation. Antigens of these TCRs are unknown. This table comes from immunoSEQ multiplex PCR, and its TCRdb copy is limited to in-frame clones, with some not included. The sample shows some 87,000 clones, 90% to 95% of them seen only once. The sample was unstimulated CD8+ T cells sorted from spleen or lymph node cells, taken before transplant. The receptors were sampled from a human donor who was the organ donor for an intestinal transplant. CDR3s include the opening cysteine and the closing phenylalanine or tryptophan. D genes are given only for firm matches. Clone sizes are given selectively: once, few, many, or a class where the clone is expanded.

TRBJ2-2,.,.,TRBV21-1,TGTGCCAGCAGCACCAGACAGGGGGCCGACACCGGGGAGCTGTTTTTT,CASSTRQGADTGELFF
TRBJ2-3,.,.,TRBV6-6,TGTGCCTACGGAACAGGCCCGAACACAGATACGCAGTATTTT,CAYGTGPNTDTQYF
TRBJ1-1,.,.,TRBV6-4,TGTGCCAGCAGTTTGGGCCCGAACACTGAAGCTTTCTTT,CASSLGPNTEAFF
TRBJ2-7,.,.,TRBV6-1,TGTGCCAGCAGCTCCTTGGGGCCGGCCTACGAGCAGTACTTC,CASSSLGPAYEQYF
TRBJ2-1,.,.,TRBV6-5,TGTGCCAGCAGTTACTGGTCCGGGAATGAGCAGTTCTTC,CASSYWSGNEQFF
TRBJ2-1,.,TRBD2,TRBV13,TGTGCCAGCAGCGTCGGGAGGCATAATGAGCAGTTCTTC,CASSVGRHNEQFF
TRBJ2-1,.,.,TRBV29-1,TGCAGCGTTGCGGTTTTGGATGAGCAGTTCTTC,CSVAVLDEQFF
TRBJ2-1,.,.,TRBV10-3,TGTGCCATCAGTGATGACAGCTACAATGAGCAGTTCTTC,CAISDDSYNEQFF
TRBJ2-3,.,.,TRBV27,TGTGCCAGCAGTTTAGTAGCGGCTAGCACAGATACGCAGTATTTT,CASSLVAASTDTQYF
TRBJ2-2,.,.,TRBV7-9,TGTGCCAGCAGTCTGGAGATCGACATGCGGGACACCGGGGAGCTGTTTTTT,CASSLEIDMRDTGELFF
TRBJ1-2,.,TRBD1,TRBV9,TGTGCCAGCAGCGGCCACGACAGGGCCTATGGCTACACCTTC,CASSGHDRAYGYTF
TRBJ2-5,.,.,TRBV13,TGTGCCAGCAGCTTACTCGGGGGACCACTAGACCAAGAGACCCAGTACTTC,CASSLLGGPLDQETQYF
TRBJ2-3,.,TRBD2,TRBV4-1,TGCGCCAGCAGCCGATGGGGACTAGCGGGATCCACAGATACGCAGTATTTT,CASSRWGLAGSTDTQYF
TRBJ1-4,.,.,TRBV5-4,TGTGCCACCACAGCGGAAGAAGAAAAACTGTTTTTT,CATTAEEEKLFF
TRBJ2-7,.,.,TRBV10-3,TGTGCCATCAGTGAGTCCAGGGGATCGAAGTACGAGCAGTACTTC,CAISESRGSKYEQYF
TRBJ1-2,.,.,TRBV6-5,TGTGCCAGCAGCCCAGGCCCGAACTATGGCTACACCTTC,CASSPGPNYGYTF
TRBJ2-5,.,.,TRBV13,TGTGCCAGCAGCTTGCTGGACAGCCCCCAAGAGACCCAGTACTTC,CASSLLDSPQETQYF
TRBJ2-7,once,TRBD2,TRBV4-1,TGCGCCAGCAGCCAGGCATCGACGGGAGGCGGGCGCTACGAGCAGTACTTC,CASSQASTGGGRYEQYF
TRBJ1-1,.,.,TRBV27,TGTGCCAGCAGTTTAGGGCGGGGAGGGGAAGCTTTCTTT,CASSLGRGGEAFF
TRBJ1-1,.,TRBD1,TRBV6-1,TGTGCCAGCAGTGAAGCCCAGGGGGTGAACACTGAAGCTTTCTTT,CASSEAQGVNTEAFF
TRBJ2-3,.,.,TRBV5-6,TGTGCCAGCAGCTTGTACGCGGGGGCCTACACAGATACGCAGTATTTT,CASSLYAGAYTDTQYF
TRBJ1-3,.,.,TRBV19,TGTGCCAGTAGTATCCAGGCCTCCTCTGGAAACACCATATATTTT,CASSIQASSGNTIYF
TRBJ1-2,once,.,TRBV29-1,TGCAGCGTTGGACAGGTTACGGTAACCTACGGCCAAAATGGCTACACCTTC,CSVGQVTVTYGQNGYTF
TRBJ1-1,.,TRBD1,TRBV19,TGTGCCAGTAGTTGGGGGACAGGGGACACTGAAGCTTTCTTT,CASSWGTGDTEAFF
TRBJ2-7,.,TRBD1,TRBV5-1,TGCGCCAGCAGCTTAACAGGGGACTACGAGCAGTACTTC,CASSLTGDYEQYF
TRBJ1-1,few,TRBD1,TRBV2,TGTGCCAGCAGTGGGACGTGGGACAGGGGGCATACTGAAGCTTTCTTT,CASSGTWDRGHTEAFF
TRBJ2-7,.,.,TRBV6-5,TGTGCCAGCAGTTACTCACAGGGTTACTACGAGCAGTACTTC,CASSYSQGYYEQYF
TRBJ2-2,.,.,TRBV18,TGTGCCAGCTCGTCAGGGGTGGCCGGGGAGCTGTTTTTT,CASSSGVAGELFF
TRBJ1-2,.,.,TRBV4-1,TGCGCCAGCAGCCAAGAAGGGAGAGTCGCAGGGGCGTCCTATGGCTACACCTTC,CASSQEGRVAGASYGYTF
TRBJ2-3,.,.,TRBV11-2,TGTGCCAGCAGTCGTATACTAGGTACTAGCACAGATACGCAGTATTTT,CASSRILGTSTDTQYF
TRBJ1-5,.,.,TRBV6-5,TGTGCCAGCAGCCCAGGGGCTGAGGGACCGCCCCAGCATTTT,CASSPGAEGPPQHF
TRBJ2-3,once,TRBD2,TRBV7-8,TGTGCCAGCAGCTTAGGATGGAGACTAGCGGGGGGGCTCGGCACAGATACGCAGTATTTT,CASSLGWRLAGGLGTDTQYF
TRBJ2-3,.,.,TRBV10-3,TGTGCCATCAGTGGCCGCCTACTAGGACGGGGGGATACGCAGTATTTT,CAISGRLLGRGDTQYF
TRBJ1-1,.,.,TRBV4-2,TGTGCCAGCAGCCATTTCCTCACGGGGACACGAAGACTGAACACTGAAGCTTTCTTT,CASSHFLTGTRRLNTEAFF
TRBJ1-1,.,.,TRBV19,TGTGCCAGTAGTATAGGGGGCGGGAACACTGAAGCTTTCTTT,CASSIGGGNTEAFF
TRBJ2-5,.,.,TRBV29-1,TGCAGCGTTGGAGGACACTCCACGTCCTGGGAGACCCAGTACTTC,CSVGGHSTSWETQYF
TRBJ1-2,.,.,TRBV9,TGTGCCAGCAGCTCAACACGGGATGGCTACACCTTC,CASSSTRDGYTF
TRBJ1-3,.,TRBD1,TRBV6-1,TGTGCCAGCAGTGAATGGACAGGGAGTGGAAACACCATATATTTT,CASSEWTGSGNTIYF
TRBJ2-7,.,TRBD2,TRBV7-6,TGTGCCAGCAGCTTAGGCGGGGAGGGGACCTACGAGCAGTACTTC,CASSLGGEGTYEQYF
TRBJ2-3,.,TRBD2,TRBV6-4,TGTGCCAGCAGTCCCACATGGGCGGGGGGGCCCGGGAGCACAGATACGCAGTATTTT,CASSPTWAGGPGSTDTQYF
TRBJ2-7,once,TRBD1,TRBV19,TGTGCCAGCGGACAGGGAGTCCACGAGCAGTACTTC,CASGQGVHEQYF
TRBJ1-3,.,.,TRBV2,TGTGCCAGCAGTGAAGCAGTAAGCAGAAACACCATATATTTT,CASSEAVSRNTIYF
TRBJ1-2,few,TRBD1,TRBV5-6,TGTGCCAGCAGCTTGGCCTCACAGGGGGACTATGGCTACACCTTC,CASSLASQGDYGYTF
TRBJ2-1,.,.,TRBV9,TGTGCCAGCAGCACCGGGACTCTCATCGACAATGAGCAGTTCTTC,CASSTGTLIDNEQFF
TRBJ2-7,.,TRBD2,TRBV12-5,TGTGCTAGTGGACGGGTATTGGGGACTAGCGAGAAACACGAGCAGTACTTC,CASGRVLGTSEKHEQYF
TRBJ2-2,.,.,TRBV6-5,TGTGCCAGCGCCTGGGGCGAAACCACCGGGGAGCTGTTTTTT,CASAWGETTGELFF
TRBJ2-5,.,TRBD2,TRBV9,TGTGCCAGCAGCGTAACCCGGACTAGCGGCGAGACCCAGTACTTC,CASSVTRTSGETQYF
TRBJ2-3,once,.,TRBV7-6,TGTGCCAGCAGCTGGGGGGAGGATACGCAGTATTTT,CASSWGEDTQYF
TRBJ2-3,.,TRBD2,TRBV7-8,TGTGCCAGCAGCCCAACGTCCTCCGGGACTAGGGCAGATACGCAGTATTTT,CASSPTSSGTRADTQYF
TRBJ1-5,.,.,TRBV27,TGTGCCAGCAGTTTCGGCGGACAGCCCCAGCATTTT,CASSFGGQPQHF
TRBJ2-7,.,.,TRBV9,TGTGCCAGCACCCCCTCGACAGGTCTCCACGAGCAGTACTTC,CASTPSTGLHEQYF
TRBJ1-4,.,.,TRBV5-1,TGCGCCAGCAGCTTAACGGTTAGGGGGGAAAAACTGTTTTTT,CASSLTVRGEKLFF
TRBJ1-1,.,.,TRBV11-2,TGTGCCAGCAGCTTTATCTCCGGGTATGGCACTGAAGCTTTCTTT,CASSFISGYGTEAFF
TRBJ1-5,.,.,TRBV5-8,TGTGCCAGCAGCCCCCCCGCGCACAATCAGCCCCAGCATTTT,CASSPPAHNQPQHF
TRBJ1-2,.,TRBD1,TRBV9,TGTGCCAGCAGCGTAGGACAGGGTCGCTACACCTTC,CASSVGQGRYTF